The following is a TCR beta chain sequence with its context. Its antigen remains unidentified. Using immunoSEQ multiplex PCR, the repertoire was profiled, and TCRdb retains in-frame clones only, with some absent. The table records roughly 160,000 clones, 80% to 90% of them present only once. The CDR3 contains 13 residues. The germline gives CDR1 SNHLY, CDR2 FYNNEI. The trim removed 5 bases at V and 8 bases at J, leaving 5 bases unmatched. This specimen comes from a study of T cell responses to AZD1222 COVID-19 vaccine. Study-wide points: Scientists sampled the repertoires only once the peak T cell response had passed. Clonal diversity was possibly underestimated, and the donors were mostly white British, with more females. Receipt of two AZD1222 doses was followed by a rise in Spike-specific TCR breadth and depth.

The input for sequencing was peripheral blood, taken on day 0 of AZD1222 vaccination. The chain carries TRBV2 and TRBJ2-2; 7 nucleotides line up with TRBD1. The receptor was isolated from an adult in good health. The CDR3 sequence is CASSLTGSGELFF. The DNA of the CDR3 is TGTGCCAGCAGTCTGACAGGGTCAGGGGAGCTGTTTTTT.